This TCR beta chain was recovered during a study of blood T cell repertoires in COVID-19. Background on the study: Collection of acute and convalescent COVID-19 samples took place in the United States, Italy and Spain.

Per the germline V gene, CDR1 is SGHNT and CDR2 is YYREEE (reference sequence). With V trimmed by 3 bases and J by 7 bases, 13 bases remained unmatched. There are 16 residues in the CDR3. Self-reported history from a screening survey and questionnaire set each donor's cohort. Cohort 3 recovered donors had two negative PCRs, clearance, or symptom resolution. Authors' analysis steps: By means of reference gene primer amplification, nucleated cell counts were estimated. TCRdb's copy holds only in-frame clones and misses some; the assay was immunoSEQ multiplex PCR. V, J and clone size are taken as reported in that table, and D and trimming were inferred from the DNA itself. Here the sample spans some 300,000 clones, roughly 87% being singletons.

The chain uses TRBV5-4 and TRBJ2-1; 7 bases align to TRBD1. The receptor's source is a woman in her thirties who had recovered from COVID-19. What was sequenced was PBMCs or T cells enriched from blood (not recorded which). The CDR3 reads CASSSLGQMTVNEQFF. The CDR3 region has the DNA TGTGCCAGCAGCTCCCTGGGACAGATGACAGTAAATGAGCAGTTCTTC.